This T cell receptor beta chain originates from a study of identical twins. TCRdb independently ran MiXCR on the 5' RACE reads; one entry per CDR3 protein. This table has hundreds of thousands of distinct CDR3 sequences, around an eighth appearing once. The CDR3 covers 14 residues. Between the trimmed V and J ends, which lost 3 bases and 6 bases, there was a span of 11 bases. This clonotype has a count of ten or more. These data were also reused for a study on yellow fever vaccine responses in identical twins.

The receptor's source is a woman between 18 and 30 years old in good health. This rearrangement joins TRBV12-3 or TRBV12-4 to TRBJ2-2, with D unclear. Sample: PBMCs. The CDR3: CASSFLGPPGELFF. The CDR3 DNA reads TGTGCCAGCAGTTTTCTCGGTCCACCCGGGGAGCTGTTTTTT.